This TCR beta chain was observed in a study of cytomegalovirus exposure and HLA in healthy donors (dated by TCRdb to between 2016 and 2019). About the investigation overall: In an earlier analysis of 587 of the donors, around 300 Gb of sequence data and 100 million or so unique TCR beta sequences from about 179 million T cells were reported. Roughly 300 gigabases of sequencing data and approximately 93 million unique TCR sequences were included in an early release covering around 600 HLA-typed donors. The genetic ancestry cluster associated with self-reported Caucasian donors included 70% to 85% of the roughly 400 genotyped donors. The study was designed to test whether signatures of past pathogen exposure could be identified by cataloging public T cell receptors. The T cell repertoires of several hundred subjects were profiled by immunosequencing and related to cytomegalovirus serostatus. Along with the approximately 620-subject first cohort, a separate validation cohort of over a hundred different subjects was used. To predict cytomegalovirus infection status, the study combined high-throughput TCR immunosequencing, statistical association of individual TCRs with disease status, and machine learning. To study patterns of TCR occurrence, a later analysis re-analyzed previously published TCR beta repertoires from several hundred donors and added high-resolution HLA genotyping. Rather than using new phenotypic data, the later analysis identified candidate immune exposures from TCR beta sequences and from how often those sequences occurred across donors. In an earlier analysis of about 590 of the donors, high-throughput TCR beta sequencing was used to judge whether each TCR beta V gene segment behaved as functional or pseudogenic. Donor age, sex, ethnicity and CMV serostatus were compiled alongside the repertoire data. A later genetic analysis used genome-wide SNP genotypes for about 60% of the roughly 700 donors, treating that subset as a discovery cohort. All discovery cohort repertoires had been generated using a single sequencing platform. HLA typing covered class I and class II loci at four-digit resolution. Typing coverage differed by locus: A, B, C, DRB1 and DQB1 were typed in roughly 620-630 donors, DQA1 in 500 to 550, DPA1 in 600 to 610, and DPB1 in around 440. Because of strong linkage in the cohort, a few DR-DQ haplotypes were treated as single units for association and clustering. Among some 410 genotyped donors of the cohort, an average of approximately 240,000 unique TCR beta nucleotide sequences was sequenced per donor, of which roughly 17% were non-productive.

In total, approximately 700 healthy bone marrow donors made up the cohort. Cohort members were all nominally healthy when sampled, although unrecorded immune exposures were likely present. The donor tested CMV seropositive, placing the donor among the roughly 300 seropositive members of the cohort. A peripheral blood sample was provided by each donor, and peripheral blood mononuclear cells were used for TCR beta sequencing. Genomic DNA extraction from the blood cell samples was performed with the Qiagen DNeasy Blood Extraction Kit. Summary of the overall study and its limitations: A later analysis reported that several top co-occurrence clusters appeared linked to parvovirus B19, influenza, CMV and Epstein-Barr virus. Cytomegalovirus status was reported to be diagnosed by the classifier with high specificity and sensitivity in both the original and validation cohorts. Most TCR sequences were observed very rarely across donors, whereas some public TCRs were present in many individuals. In vitro tests confirmed that a few of the cytomegalovirus-associated TCR beta chains recognize cytomegalovirus antigens. The cohort was sequenced for TCR beta chains only, and without alpha or paired-chain data the features that could be detected were limited. Because HLA typing was unavailable for some donors at each locus, only the typed subset was used in association tests. Because counts were too low, about 18 rarely observed V segments, including chromosome 9 orphons, were left out of the earlier analysis of approximately 500 of the donors. The study gave a list of under 200 TCR beta chains associated with cytomegalovirus. In a later genetic analysis, fewer N-insertions in productive TCRs were reported among donors in an Asian-associated ancestry cluster than the roughly 700-donor mean. In a later analysis, HLA-associated TCR beta chains showed more clonal expansion and lower generation probabilities than non-associated chains that were equally common. The presence/absence analyses assumed that sequencing depth was roughly uniform across donors, and that assumption may not be true. When HLA alleles, especially DR and DQ, strongly co-occurred, attributing TCR associations to individual alleles was difficult. Correlated functional status among segregating V segments might be attributable to linkage disequilibrium, but an unknown experimental factor could not be ruled out. A later analysis found that most CMV-associated TCR beta chains appeared HLA-restricted, with HLA associations seemingly driven largely by CMV exposure. Immune exposure information for the cohort was limited to CMV serostatus. At a false discovery rate of 0.05, a later analysis linked roughly 17,000 TCR beta sequences to specific HLA alleles. The sequencing pipeline was judged likely to have produced a cluster of highly shared sequence variants as a technical artifact. Because the 87-base-pair reads could not distinguish some IMGT-functional V segments, including TRBV6-2 and TRBV6-3, those segments were excluded. It was suggested by the authors that the approach could potentially be generalized to other disease states and immunological phenotypes. A further reported finding was that TCR beta sequences accurately predicted the HLA-A and HLA-B alleles for most subjects in the first cohort. According to a later analysis, TCR association rates differed among HLA loci, with DRB1 alleles showing the most associated TCRs and HLA-C alleles showing the fewest. In an earlier analysis of fewer than 700 of the donors, most TCR beta V segments appeared in productive rearrangements about 90% or about 30% of the time, broadly matching IMGT annotations. A later genetic analysis associated a missense DCLRE1C variant with V-gene and J-gene trimming of TCR beta chains, and an independent cohort replicated the association.

Library creation used the immunoSEQ multiplex PCR assay. The multiplex PCR relied on a mix of 60 forward primers for TCR Vbeta segments and 13 reverse primers for TCR Jbeta segments. A multiplex PCR assay on genomic DNA amplified the CDR3 region of rearranged TCR beta genes. Amplified TCR beta libraries were sequenced as 87-base-pair reads on the Illumina HiSeq System. In the original analysis: A later analysis tallied roughly 76 million unique TCR beta chains across the 666 repertoires, and about 12 million of those chains were shared by two or more donors. Raw reads were error-corrected and collapsed into unique sequences by a nearest-neighbor algorithm in which closely related sequences were merged to remove PCR and sequencing errors. CDR3 sequences were aligned to IMGT reference sequences to assign V, D and J gene segments. For a sequence to be retained, a match of at least six nucleotides to both a V gene segment and a J gene segment was required. Rearrangements were called productive when the CDR3 lacked stop codons and stayed in frame with V and J; all others were non-productive. CDR3 was defined by IMGT convention, running from the second conserved V-encoded cysteine to the conserved J-encoded phenylalanine. The earlier analysis of approximately 500 of the donors excluded sequences that lacked an unambiguous match to a single V gene segment. An earlier analysis of 587 of the donors called V segments functional above 56.7% productive rearrangements and segregating when the between-donor standard deviation exceeded 5%. A statistical classification framework was built to diagnose cytomegalovirus status from the catalog of TCR beta chain sequences. In a later analysis, TCR nucleotide sequences were compared against IMGT/GENE-DB human TR gene sequences so that V and J genes could be assigned. A later analysis assigned CDR3 sequences and most-parsimonious VDJ recombination scenarios with the TCRdist pipeline. A later analysis defined each TCR beta chain by its CDR3 amino acid sequence plus V-gene family, and excluded reads lacking a unique V-gene family. To address suspected cross-contamination and a sequencing artifact, a later analysis removed a few hundred highly shared, low-generation-probability nucleotide sequences. In a later analysis, a clonal expansion index for each public chain was calculated from normalized within-repertoire ranks of inferred template counts. Generation probabilities in a later analysis came from a VDJ recombination model fitted to out-of-frame rearrangements, and those results were checked against IGoR. A later analysis scored TCR-TCR, TCR-HLA and TCR-CMV co-occurrence with hypergeometric tests, applying a repertoire-size bias correction to TCR pairs. To estimate false discovery rates, a later analysis permuted the HLA or CMV assignments 20 times. In a later analysis, co-occurring TCRs were grouped with DBSCAN, and TCRdist sequence similarity was added when clustering was performed within HLA-allele-positive subsets. Co-occurrence clustering excluded repertoires with fewer than 30,000 or more than 120,000 public chains, plus five with anomalous nucleotide sharing. The source is immuneACCESS, and TCRdb retained only in-frame sequences with V and J called. Part of the clones is not carried over; for the studies checked, unresolved V genes explain less than half of this, and the remainder is unexplained. D and trimming come from the DNA, and the V and J calls and clone size come from that table. The sample records 150,000 or so clones, about 80% of which are singletons. The leading ten clones occupy 0.98% of the sample.

According to the germline V gene, CDR1 reads MNHEY and CDR2 reads SVGAGI. The CDR3 numbers 14 residues from cysteine through phenylalanine. This entry keeps only the CDR3 DNA: 42 bases, framed from base 1. V lost 5 bases and J lost 4 bases, and the count of bases not matched to a germline gene is 2. To note about this clone: It has no known antigen specificity. No quality values exist for individual bases; no much larger clone is one base distant.

Recombination linked TRBV6-5 to TRBJ2-7, and 13 junction bases match TRBD2. Sample: PBMCs. This clonotype originated in a woman between 45 and 60 years old in good health and CMV-seropositive. The CDR3 here reads CASSRTSGSYEQYF. The DNA sequence reads TGTGCCAGCAGTAGGACTAGCGGGAGTTACGAGCAGTACTTC.